This is a list of T cell receptor beta chains from one sample in a study of control samples from healthy donors and cancer patients. TCRdb's table, derived via immunoSEQ multiplex PCR, lists solely in-frame clones and lacks some. The data show fewer than 85,000 clones, roughly 91% seen once. Sample: blood. These receptor sequences come from a man aged 30 to 45 in good health. CDR3s include the opening cysteine and the closing phenylalanine or tryptophan. A D gene is named only where the DNA matches it firmly.

>TRBJ1-1|TRBD1|TRBV15
TGTGCCACCAGCAGAGATCGAGATGTGGACAGGGGGAAAGCTTTCTTT
CATSRDRDVDRGKAFF
>TRBJ1-3|TRBD1|TRBV7-2
TGTGCCAGCAGTATGGACAGGGAGTTAAACACCATATATTTT
CASSMDRELNTIYF
>TRBJ1-1|.|TRBV28
TGTGCCAGCGGAACCGGGGGCACTGAAGCTTTCTTT
CASGTGGTEAFF
>TRBJ2-3|TRBD2|TRBV10-3
TGTGCCATCAGTGAGTATGGACTAGCGGGAGAAAAAGATACGCAGTATTTT
CAISEYGLAGEKDTQYF
>TRBJ2-5|TRBD2|TRBV5-4
TGTGCCAGCAGCCGAGCGGGGGGGCCAGAGACCCAGTACTTC
CASSRAGGPETQYF
>TRBJ2-7|TRBD2|TRBV11-2
TGTGCCAGCAGCTTAGCTGGTATTTCTAGCGGGTATTACGAGCAGTACTTC
CASSLAGISSGYYEQYF
>TRBJ2-7|.|TRBV30
TGTGCCTGGAGTGTCTCCTCCTACGAGCAGTACTTC
CAWSVSSYEQYF
>TRBJ2-6|.|TRBV7-8
TGTGCCTCCCAAAGGCAGGTGGTAACTGGGGCCAACGTCCTGACTTTC
CASQRQVVTGANVLTF
>TRBJ1-6|.|TRBV6-5
TGTGCCAGCAGTTACTCGCTCGTTTCTAATTCACCCCTCCACTTT
CASSYSLVSNSPLHF
>TRBJ1-6|.|TRBV5-8
TGTGCCAGCAGCTTTTCACAGGGATCGCCACCCCTCCACTTT
CASSFSQGSPPLHF